This T cell receptor (beta chain) was documented in a study of blood T cell repertoires in COVID-19. About the research overall: Collection of acute and convalescent COVID-19 samples took place in the United States, Italy and Spain. The cDNA or gDNA used as material had been derived from T cells, B-cell-depleted T cells, or PBMCs.

V was pared by 10 bases and J by 7 bases, with 7 bases of the junction left unmatched. Looked up from germline, CDR1 is ENHRY and CDR2 is SYGVKD. The CDR3 consists of 13 residues. Enrolled through a virtual design, the participants were between roughly 18 and 90 years of age and came from under 30 US areas. Clinical history as reported by participants underpinned cohort assignment. Sequencing used immunoSEQ multiplex PCR; TCRdb keeps in-frame clones, though not all of them. The sample includes fewer than 250,000 clones, over 80% seen only once; the top ten take over 3.5%. The TCR originated in a woman under 40 who had been exposed to COVID-19. The chain uses TRBV10-3 and TRBJ1-6; TRBD1 aligns across 7 bases. Specimen: PBMCs or T cells enriched from blood (not recorded which). The CDR3 bases are TGTGCCAAATCCCCAGGGGGAAATTCACCCCTCCACTTT. It codes for CAKSPGGNSPLHF.